This entry concerns a single T cell receptor (beta chain). Antigen specificity is unknown. This entry comes from a study of shared clonotypes between healthy human individuals. Study at large: Each donor contributed plates that comprised three CD4 naive, three CD4 memory, two CD8 naive and one CD8 memory. The study's findings and limits: Rarefaction demonstrated incomplete sorted-subset sequencing despite large depth.

Germline lookup yields CDR1 SGHVS and CDR2 FNYEAQ. Trimming cost V 5 bases and J 2 bases; bases outside gene matches: 9. CDR3 length equals 17 residues. Study processing details: Junction-only immunoSEQ data arrived without quality scores, meaning filtering differed. Measured with immunoSEQ multiplex PCR; TCRdb has only the in-frame clones, and not every one. From that table come the V and J calls and clone size; the DNA was used to work out D and trimming. The table lists about 79,000 clones, about 65% of them singletons, with 51% in the top ten. The rearrangement links TRBV7-6 to TRBJ2-6, with 7 bases lining up with TRBD1. Source material: memory CD8+ T cells sorted from blood. Subset reported: CD45RO+ cells pooled with CCR7-negative TemRA cells. This TCR derives from a man aged 25-45 years in good health. The CDR3 coding sequence is TGTGCCAGCAGCCTAAACAGGGGAAACGCTGGGGCCAACGTCCTGACTTTC. Translation gives CASSLNRGNAGANVLTF.